A single sample is the source of the 17 T cell receptor beta chains below, sequenced in a study of T cell changes during pregnancy in multiple sclerosis. The repertoire was sequenced with immunoSEQ multiplex PCR; TCRdb's copy has only in-frame clones and lacks some. The table shows approximately 130,000 clones, with roughly 95% occurring only once. Sample: peripheral blood, taken after pregnancy. Source of these receptors: a female donor with multiple sclerosis, enrolled in a pregnancy study.

CDR3 nucleotide sequence: TGTGCCAGCAGTTTCAGGGGTCGCGCCTACGAGCAGTACTTC. Protein: CASSFRGRAYEQYF. The rearrangement uses TRBV28 and TRBJ2-7, with a weak D call TRBD1 (6 bases). Trimming pared 3 bases from V and 2 bases from J, leaving 11 bases between. The germline gives CDR1 MDHEN, CDR2 SYDVKM. CDR3 size: 14 residues.

The rearrangement joins TRBV5-6 to TRBJ1-5; unclear D gene. With 1 base removed from V and 2 bases from J, the gap between germline ends came to 16 bases. The CDR3 is made up of 17 amino acids. Looked up from germline, CDR1 is SGHDT and CDR2 is YYEEEE. In nucleotides, the CDR3 is TGTGCCAGCAGCTTGTCCGTGGGCGCGAGGGGCAATCAGCCCCAGCATTTT. Translating it yields CASSLSVGARGNQPQHF.

This chain joins TRBV2 and TRBJ1-2; D is unclear. V was clipped by 2 bases and J by 7 bases, with 14 bases between them. CDR1 and CDR2 from the germline V gene are SNHLY and FYNNEI. CDR3 length equals 14 residues. In nucleotides, the CDR3 is TGTGCCAGCAGTGAAACTGGGTCCCGCGGTGGCTACACCTTC. It translates to CASSETGSRGGYTF.

V gene TRBV28 combines with J gene TRBJ1-5; no reliable D call. V gave up 6 bases and J gave up 5 bases, with 11 bases separating them. This CDR3 has 13 residues. Per the germline V gene, CDR1 is MDHEN and CDR2 is SYDVKM. CDR3 sequence reads: CASSPDRDQPQHF. CDR3 sequence (DNA): TGTGCCAGCAGCCCAGACCGGGATCAGCCCCAGCATTTT.

CDR3 nucleotides: TGTGCCAGCAGCTTAATTAGCGGAAGGGGCCCAGATACGCAGTATTTT. This gives the protein CASSLISGRGPDTQYF. The chain recombines TRBV7-2 with TRBJ2-3, with D perhaps matching TRBD2 (6 bases). CDR3 length equals 16 residues. V lost 2 bases and J lost 4, with 16 bases in between. Germline-derived CDR1 and CDR2 are SGHTA and FQGNSA.

V gene TRBV9 combines with J gene TRBJ2-7; tentatively, D is TRBD2 (6 bases). Germline loops: CDR1 SGDLS, CDR2 YYNGEE. With 3 bases removed from V and 7 bases from J, the gap between germline ends came to 11 bases. The CDR3 contains 12 residues. As DNA, the CDR3 is TGTGCCAGCAGCGACGGGACTGCGGAGCAGTACTTC. Translating gives CASSDGTAEQYF.

This clone has just one count. The chain couples TRBV19 to TRBJ1-2; TRBD1 might be the D (6 bases). V lost 3 bases and J lost 8, with 19 bases in between. Germline V gene data show CDR1 as LNHDA and CDR2 as SQIVND (reference sequence). This CDR3 has 15 residues. The CDR3 is CASSISKTGLSGYTF. CDR3 sequence (DNA): TGTGCCAGTAGTATCTCCAAGACAGGTTTGTCCGGCTACACCTTC. The full variable domain, rest sourced from reference TRBV19 and TRBJ1-2, is DGGITQSPKYLFRKEGQNVTLSCEQNLNHDAMYWYRQDPGQGLRLIYYSQIVNDFQKGDIAEGYSVSREKKESFPLTVTSAQKNPTAFYLCASSISKTGLSGYTFGSGTRLTVV.

The chain combines TRBV9 with TRBJ2-5, with 7 nucleotides matching TRBD2. The CDR3 extends over 15 amino acids. Germline V lookup: CDR1 SGDLS, CDR2 YYNGEE. Unmatched junction bases numbered 7, after V lost 3 bases and J lost 2 bases. The CDR3 DNA follows: TGTGCCAGCAGCGCCCCGGCTAGCGGACAAGAGACCCAGTACTTC. The encoded protein is CASSAPASGQETQYF.

This clone was observed a few times. V usage is TRBV7-6 and J usage is TRBJ1-1; a possible D gene is TRBD1 (5 bases). Per the germline V gene, CDR1 is SGHVS and CDR2 is FNYEAQ. V lost 3 bases to trimming and J lost 4 bases, with 6 bases between them. This CDR3 comprises 12 residues. The CDR3 DNA reads TGTGCCAGCAGCTTTCAGGGCACTGAAGCTTTCTTT. Translated: CASSFQGTEAFF.

The chain combines TRBV7-6 with TRBJ2-7; D might be TRBD2 (7 bases). Germline V gene sequence: CDR1 SGHVS, CDR2 FNYEAQ. The CDR3 totals 15 residues. Trimming took off 5 bases at V and 0 bases at J, with 14 bases between the two ends. DNA of the CDR3: TGTGCCAGCAGCCCAGGGGAGGGGACCTCCTACGAGCAGTACTTC. Translated: CASSPGEGTSYEQYF.

V usage is TRBV29-1 and J usage is TRBJ2-3, with 9 bases aligning to TRBD2. From germline, CDR1 is SQVTM and CDR2 ANQGSEA. Trimming removed 7 bases from V and 3 bases from J; junction bases left unmatched: 8. The length of the CDR3 is 14 residues. The CDR3 bases are TGCAGCGCCCAAAAGGCGGGAGGGACAGATACGCAGTATTTT. The encoded protein is CSAQKAGGTDTQYF.

This clone was picked up one time. The chain links TRBV7-2 to TRBJ2-5; D may be TRBD2 (6 bases). CDR1 and CDR2 from the germline V gene are SGHTA and FQGNSA. V dropped 2 bases and J dropped 1 base, with 8 bases sitting between them. The CDR3 consists of 14 residues. CDR3 protein: CASSLSAGQETQYF. CDR3 nucleotides: TGTGCCAGCAGCTTATCAGCGGGCCAAGAGACCCAGTACTTC.

This clone was detected only a few times. This sequence joins TRBV28 and TRBJ1-1, with 9 bases identical to TRBD1. The CDR3 totals 11 residues. Germline V gene lookup returns CDR1 MDHEN and CDR2 SYDVKM. With V trimmed by 5 bases and J by 11 bases, 3 bases remained unmatched. Here the CDR3 reads CASSTGGWAFF. The CDR3 DNA reads as TGTGCCAGCAGTACAGGGGGCTGGGCTTTCTTT.

The chain combines TRBV14 with TRBJ1-4, with a possible D match to TRBD1 (6 bases). The CDR3 has 16 residues. V lost 1 base to trimming and J lost 4 bases, with 13 bases between them. CDR1 and CDR2 from the germline V gene are SGHDN and FVKESK. CDR3 in DNA: TGTGCCAGCAGCCAAGCCCGGGGGGCGCTTAATGAAAAACTGTTTTTT. It encodes CASSQARGALNEKLFF.

The V call is TRBV5-4, the J call TRBJ1-1, with D uncertain. The CDR3 length is 14 residues. V was clipped by 3 bases and J by 7 bases, with 16 bases between them. The germline gives CDR1 SGHNT, CDR2 YYREEE (reference sequence). The CDR3 bases are TGTGCCAGCAGCTCTCTCATTTCTCCGGGTGAAGCTTTCTTT. Protein: CASSSLISPGEAFF. Drawing the rest from reference TRBV5-4 and TRBJ1-1, the complete variable domain is ETGVTQSPTHLIKTRGQQVTLRCSSQSGHNTVSWYQQALGQGPQFIFQYYREEENGRGNFPPRFSGLQFPNYSSELNVNALELDDSALYLCASSSLISPGEAFFGQGTRLTVV.

The rearrangement joins TRBV6-1 to TRBJ1-5; tentative D call: TRBD1 (6 bases). Trimming stripped 5 bases from V and 3 bases from J, with 11 bases between. This CDR3 is 14 amino acids long. Germline values: CDR1 MNHNS, CDR2 SASEGT. CDR3 loop: CASSLWTDNQPQHF. The CDR3 region has the DNA TGTGCCAGCAGTTTATGGACAGACAATCAGCCCCAGCATTTT.

V and J are TRBV6-5 and TRBJ1-1; maybe TRBD1 (6 bases). The CDR3 spans 14 residues. V dropped 2 bases and J dropped 1 base, with 8 bases sitting between them. Germline CDR1 MNHEY, CDR2 SVGAGI. This CDR3 is CASSYRGTNTEAFF. CDR3 nucleotides: TGTGCCAGCAGTTACAGGGGGACGAACACTGAAGCTTTCTTT.